The 31 T cell receptor beta chains presented below share a single source sample, sequenced in a study of blood T cell repertoires in COVID-19. Using immunoSEQ multiplex PCR, the repertoire was profiled, and TCRdb retains in-frame clones only, with some absent. The sample has fewer than 250,000 clones; 70% to 90% are singletons. The specimen was PBMCs or T cells enriched from blood (not recorded which). The source is a woman in her thirties or forties with acute COVID-19.

The rearrangement uses TRBV28 and TRBJ1-5, with D unclear. The CDR3 consists of 14 residues. Germline V gene data show CDR1 as MDHEN and CDR2 as SYDVKM. V was shortened by 5 bases and J by 1 base, with 9 bases between the two germline ends. The CDR3 bases are TGTGCCAGCAGTACGGTTAGAAGCAATCAGCCCCAGCATTTT. Translating gives CASSTVRSNQPQHF.

This chain uses TRBV27 with TRBJ1-5, with D possibly matching TRBD1 (6 bases). The V gene lost 6 bases and the J gene lost 4 bases, with 13 bases spanning the gap. Germline V CDR1 and CDR2: MNHEY, SMNVEV (reference sequence). The CDR3 totals 14 residues. CDR3 residues: CASRATGYNQPQHF. The CDR3 DNA is TGTGCCAGCAGAGCGACAGGTTATAATCAGCCCCAGCATTTT.

Many counts were recorded for this clone. The gene calls are TRBV9 and TRBJ2-1; 7 bases map to TRBD2. CDR1 SGDLS and CDR2 YYNGEE come from the germline V gene. The CDR3 runs to 15 residues. Trimming took 3 bases from V and 6 from J; bases not matched to a gene: 9. CDR3 DNA: TGTGCCAGCAGCGGGGGAGGGTCGGGGAGCAATGAGCAGTTCTTC. It translates to CASSGGGSGSNEQFF.

This rearrangement joins TRBV4-1 to TRBJ2-1; 8 positions agree with TRBD2. The CDR3 covers 15 residues. Germline V gene sequence: CDR1 MGHRA, CDR2 YSYEKL. With 1 base clipped from V and 7 bases from J, the junction kept 6 bases outside the gene matches. This chain's CDR3 is CASSQAPGGGNEQFF. In nucleotides, the CDR3 is TGCGCCAGCAGCCAAGCCCCGGGAGGGGGGAATGAGCAGTTCTTC.

The chain recombines TRBV28 with TRBJ1-1, with D tentatively TRBD1 (6 bases). CDR3 length: 14 residues. V lost 3 bases and J lost 10, with 18 bases in between. Germline V gives CDR1 MDHEN, CDR2 SYDVKM. As DNA, the CDR3 is TGTGCCAGCAGTTTCGGGAGGGGGACACTGGGAGCTTTCTTT. It translates to CASSFGRGTLGAFF.

V gene TRBV28 combines with J gene TRBJ1-1; D call uncertain. Germline CDR1 and CDR2: MDHEN and SYDVKM. The V end lost 5 bases, the J end lost 5 bases, and 12 bases lay between the germline ends. This CDR3 contains 13 residues. This chain's CDR3 is CASSTLGRTEAFF. The CDR3 region has the DNA TGTGCCAGCAGTACCCTCGGGAGGACTGAAGCTTTCTTT.

The J gene is TRBJ2-7, the V gene TRBV6-5, with D possibly being TRBD2 (5 bases). The CDR3 contains 14 residues. The V end was cut by 8 bases, the J end by 4 bases, with 18 bases between. Germline loops: CDR1 MNHEY, CDR2 SVGAGI. CDR3 amino acids: CASVAGLGRYEQYF. The CDR3, as DNA: TGTGCCAGCGTGGCGGGTCTGGGTAGGTACGAGCAGTACTTC.

This rearrangement joins TRBV27 to TRBJ2-5, with 13 bases that match TRBD2. CDR3 length: 13 residues. The germline CDR1 and CDR2 sequences are MNHEY and SMNVEV (reference sequence). CDR3 amino acids: CVSGLAGPETQYF. The CDR3 nucleotides read TGTGTTTCGGGACTAGCGGGACCAGAGACCCAGTACTTC.

This chain uses TRBV14 with TRBJ2-7, with 11 positions matching TRBD2. Looked up from germline, CDR1 is SGHDN and CDR2 is FVKESK. This CDR3 has 16 residues. J gave up 4 bases and V 3 bases, and 8 bases lay outside the gene matches. CDR3 sequence reads: CASSHQLAGAGYEQYF. The CDR3 DNA reads as TGTGCCAGCAGCCACCAACTAGCGGGAGCAGGGTACGAGCAGTACTTC.

The J gene is TRBJ1-2, the V gene TRBV7-9; 7 bases match TRBD1. V shed 5 bases and J 4 bases; nucleotides not matched to a gene: 10. Per germline, CDR1 SEHNR and CDR2 FQNEAQ (reference sequence). This CDR3 spans 15 amino acids. The CDR3 spells CASSTGGDSLYGYTF. DNA of the CDR3: TGTGCCAGCAGCACCGGTGGGGACAGCCTCTATGGCTACACCTTC.

The V and J genes are TRBV7-3 and TRBJ2-6; D perhaps matches TRBD1 (5 bases). The germline V gene encodes CDR1 SGHTA and CDR2 FQGTGA. V was clipped by 2 bases and J by 0 bases, with 17 bases between them. This CDR3 has 19 residues. CDR3 DNA: TGTGCCAGCAGCTTAGGGGCAGCGCTCCTTAGCTCTGGGGCCAACGTCCTGACTTTC. As protein: CASSLGAALLSSGANVLTF.

This clone came up once. The J gene is TRBJ1-5, the V gene TRBV27; the D is unclear. The CDR3 loop spans 14 amino acids. Trimming took 6 bases from V and 3 from J, leaving 12 bases between them. Germline V gives CDR1 MNHEY, CDR2 SMNVEV (reference sequence). The CDR3 DNA is TGTGCCAGCAGCGTCCGGGATGTCAATCAGCCCCAGCATTTT. Translating gives CASSVRDVNQPQHF.

V and J are TRBV6-5 and TRBJ2-3, with 7 bases lining up with TRBD1. The CDR3 is 15 residues long. Germline V gene lookup returns CDR1 MNHEY and CDR2 SVGAGI. Trimming removed 10 bases from V and 0 bases from J; junction bases left unmatched: 10. The CDR3 sequence: CAILSTGKSTDTQYF. The CDR3 DNA reads TGTGCCATCCTATCGACAGGGAAAAGCACAGATACGCAGTATTTT.

J is TRBJ2-4 and V is TRBV28; D is perhaps TRBD1 (6 bases). Looked up from germline, CDR1 is MDHEN and CDR2 is SYDVKM. The V end lost 1 base, the J end lost 0 bases, and 19 bases lay between the germline ends. This CDR3 is 19 amino acids long. In DNA, the CDR3 is TGTGCCAGCAGTTTATTGATAGGGCGACAGGAGCTAGCCAAAAACATTCAGTACTTC. Translated, it gives CASSLLIGRQELAKNIQYF.

This clone showed up just a few times. Because it lacks the conserved phenylalanine or tryptophan at the end, this CDR3 is likely a read error. No DNA is shown, since the ends of the CDR3 on it are uncertain; the CDR3 is the one TCRdb lists. The chain links TRBV4-1 to TRBJ2-7; no check of the table's D call, TRBD2, against the DNA was made. The germline V gene encodes CDR1 MGHRA and CDR2 YSYEKL. With termini counted, the CDR3 has 9 amino acids. CDR3 amino acids: CASSQEVRI.

This clone has just one count. The rearrangement uses TRBV5-1 and TRBJ1-2, with D possibly TRBD1 on 6 matching bases. The germline gives CDR1 SGHRS, CDR2 YFSETQ. The CDR3 covers 14 residues. Trimming left V 4 bases short and J 4 bases short, with 14 bases between. The CDR3, as DNA: TGCGCCAGCAGCCGGCCGGGGACACTCTATGGCTACACCTTC. Residues: CASSRPGTLYGYTF.

The chain uses TRBV5-1 and TRBJ2-3; TRBD2 matches 8 bases. V shed 2 bases and J 3 bases; nucleotides not matched to a gene: 5. The germline V gene has CDR1 SGHRS and CDR2 YFSETQ. The CDR3 runs 15 residues. The CDR3 loop reads CASSFQREFTDTQYF. The CDR3 DNA sequence: TGCGCCAGCAGCTTTCAGCGGGAGTTTACAGATACGCAGTATTTT.

The rearrangement uses TRBV19 and TRBJ2-1, with TRBD2 identical over 16 bases. V gave up 7 bases and J gave up 15 bases; unmatched junction bases: 12. The CDR3 loop spans 15 amino acids. In germline, CDR1 is LNHDA, CDR2 SQIVND (reference sequence). The CDR3 loop is CASTDGGTSGRGPFF. The CDR3 bases are TGTGCCAGTACCGATGGAGGGACTAGCGGGAGGGGACCGTTCTTC.

The genes are TRBV5-1 and TRBJ1-5; the D is unclear. Germline values: CDR1 SGHRS, CDR2 YFSETQ. The CDR3 length is 15 residues. Trimming left V 0 bases short and J 6 bases short, with 13 bases between. In nucleotides, the CDR3 is TGCGCCAGCAGCTTGGAGGGCGGGTTAGGTCAGCCCCAGCATTTT. Translation: CASSLEGGLGQPQHF.

This clone has a single count. The chain uses TRBV28 and TRBJ1-2, with D perhaps TRBD1 (5 bases). CDR3 length: 14 amino acids. Germline CDR1 MDHEN, CDR2 SYDVKM. The V gene lost 4 bases and the J gene lost 6 bases, with 15 bases spanning the gap. The CDR3 bases are TGTGCCAGCAGTTCACCCGGCAGGGAGGATGGCTACACCTTC. This sequence encodes CASSSPGREDGYTF.

In nucleotides, the CDR3 is TGTGCCAGCAGCGGGAGGGGCAGGGCAGATACGCAGTATTTT. This gives the protein CASSGRGRADTQYF. V gene TRBV9 combines with J gene TRBJ2-3, with D possibly being TRBD2 (6 bases). V was pared by 3 bases and J by 4 bases, with 12 bases between. CDR3 length: 14 amino acids. The germline V gene encodes CDR1 SGDLS and CDR2 YYNGEE.

The rearrangement links TRBV7-2 to TRBJ2-2; 12 nucleotides line up with TRBD2. The trim removed 10 bases at V and 4 bases at J, leaving 13 bases unmatched. Looked up from germline, CDR1 is SGHTA and CDR2 is FQGNSA. This CDR3 contains 17 residues. The CDR3 here is CATDRLAGGRGTGELFF. As DNA, the CDR3 is TGTGCCACGGATCGGCTAGCGGGAGGGCGAGGCACCGGGGAGCTGTTTTTT.

This chain uses TRBV11-2 with TRBJ2-1, with D possibly being TRBD2 (5 bases). Germline values: CDR1 SGHAT, CDR2 FQNNGV. The CDR3 spans 17 residues. Deletions cut 5 bases from V and 3 bases from J, with 20 bases between. The CDR3 nucleotides are TGTGCCAGCAGCCCAAAAGTCCTCCTAGCAGGCTACAATGAGCAGTTCTTC. Residues: CASSPKVLLAGYNEQFF.

The chain uses TRBV11-2 and TRBJ2-1; no clear D. CDR1 is SGHAT, CDR2 FQNNGV, per germline. V was shortened by 2 bases and J by 0 bases, with 14 bases between the two germline ends. This CDR3 region has 17 residues. The CDR3: CASSLIYRVSSYNEQFF. Here the CDR3 DNA reads TGTGCCAGCAGCTTAATTTATCGCGTTAGCTCCTACAATGAGCAGTTCTTC.

This clone was counted between two and nine times. This chain links TRBV7-3 with TRBJ1-3, with D tentatively TRBD1 (5 bases). Trimming shortened V by 3 bases and J by 3 bases, and 6 bases separated the two germline ends. Germline V gene sequence: CDR1 SGHTA, CDR2 FQGTGA. The CDR3 is 13 residues long. The CDR3 region has the DNA TGTGCCAGCAGCTTGGGGGGTGGAAACACCATATATTTT. This encodes CASSLGGGNTIYF.

The gene calls are TRBV29-1 and TRBJ1-2; maybe TRBD1 (5 bases). Per germline, CDR1 SQVTM and CDR2 ANQGSEA. The CDR3 covers 14 residues. Trimming stripped 8 bases from V and 0 bases from J, with 16 bases between. CDR3 DNA: TGCAGCTTCTTGGGGCAAACCTCTAACTATGGCTACACCTTC. Its protein is CSFLGQTSNYGYTF. The full variable domain, rest sourced from reference TRBV29-1 and TRBJ1-2, is SAVISQKPSRDICQRGTSLTIQCQVDSQVTMMFWYRQQPGQSLTLIATANQGSEATYESGFVIDKFPISRPNLTFSTLTVSNMSPEDSSIYLCSFLGQTSNYGYTFGSGTRLTVV.

This chain connects TRBV4-3 to TRBJ1-5; 8 bases line up with TRBD1. The CDR3 consists of 13 residues. CDR1 is LGHNA and CDR2 is YSLEER in the germline V gene. Losses at the gene ends were 5 bases for V and 7 bases for J; bases not matched to a gene: 4. The CDR3 reads CASSADRDQPQHF. DNA of the CDR3: TGCGCCAGCAGCGCGGACAGGGACCAGCCCCAGCATTTT.

This chain links TRBV14 with TRBJ2-5, with TRBD1 identical over 7 bases. Germline V lookup: CDR1 SGHDN, CDR2 FVKESK. The length of the CDR3 is 16 residues. Unmatched junction bases numbered 11, after V lost 1 base and J lost 6 bases. CDR3 in DNA: TGTGCCAGCAGCCAAGGCTATGGGGGACAGTTCCAGACCCAGTACTTC. This codes for CASSQGYGGQFQTQYF.

The chain employs TRBV6-1 and TRBJ2-3; D possibly corresponds to TRBD1 (6 bases). V lost 1 base and J lost 0, with 11 bases in between. Germline V CDR1 and CDR2: MNHNS, SASEGT. The CDR3 has 16 residues. The CDR3 DNA reads TGTGCCAGCAGTGAAGTTGACAGGCATAGCACAGATACGCAGTATTTT. Amino acid sequence: CASSEVDRHSTDTQYF.

The chain links TRBV10-2 to TRBJ1-5; no reliable D call. V was cut by 0 bases and J by 0 bases, with 6 bases left in between. The germline gives CDR1 WSHSY, CDR2 SAAADI. The CDR3 sequence is 15 residues long. The CDR3 protein is CASSESGDSNQPQHF. CDR3 coding DNA: TGCGCCAGCAGTGAGTCCGGGGATAGCAATCAGCCCCAGCATTTT.

The chain links TRBV27 to TRBJ2-7, with D unclear. Trimming left V 9 bases short and J 0 bases short, with 18 bases between. The germline V gene has CDR1 MNHEY and CDR2 SMNVEV (reference sequence). This CDR3 region has 15 residues. The CDR3 here is CARKPAPQCSYEQYF. DNA of the CDR3: TGTGCCAGGAAGCCTGCCCCACAGTGCTCCTACGAGCAGTACTTC.